The entry that follows covers one T cell receptor beta chain sequence. Its antigen is currently unknown. These data come from a study of cytomegalovirus exposure and HLA in healthy donors. Overall study results and limits: The classifier, whose performance was assessed in both the original and validation cohorts, reportedly diagnosed cytomegalovirus status with high specificity and sensitivity.

A multiplex PCR was run with 60 Vbeta primers and 13 Jbeta primers. Libraries were prepared by immunoSEQ multiplex PCR; TCRdb keeps only in-frame clonotypes and omits some of them. Of just over 150,000 clones listed, about three quarters are singletons. CDR1 is SGHVS, CDR2 FNYEAQ, per germline. The CDR3 consists of 16 residues. After removal of 1 base from V and 1 base from J, the junction contained 6 bases not matched to a gene. Material for sequencing was PBMCs. V usage is TRBV7-6 and J usage is TRBJ1-1, with 7 positions matching TRBD1. The TCR was taken from a woman aged 45 to 65 in good health and CMV-seropositive. CDR3 sequence (DNA): TGTGCCAGCAGCTTAGTTTACAGGGGTGGGAACACTGAAGCTTTCTTT. Encoded protein: CASSLVYRGGNTEAFF. The variable domain in full, with the rest retrieved from reference TRBV7-6 and TRBJ1-1, is GAGVSQSPRYKVTKRGQDVALRCDPISGHVSLYWYRQALGQGPEFLTYFNYEAQQDKSGLPNDRFSAERPEGSISTLTIQRTEQRDSAMYRCASSLVYRGGNTEAFFGQGTRLTVV.